The present T cell receptor beta chain was sequenced within a study of control samples from healthy donors and cancer patients. Trimming cost V 4 bases and J 14 bases; bases outside gene matches: 9. The CDR3 length is 12 residues. Here immunoSEQ multiplex PCR was the method, and the copy in TCRdb shows in-frame clones only, minus some. The sample gives 75,000 to 90,000 clones, roughly 90% of which show up once; over 5.5% is in the top ten. Specimen: blood. The receptor comes from a man in his forties or fifties in good health. V is TRBV12-3 or TRBV12-4 and J is TRBJ2-3; 7 bases line up with TRBD1. The CDR3 sequence: CASSSRTGKVYF. The CDR3 region has the DNA TGTGCCAGCAGTTCAAGGACAGGAAAGGTGTATTTT.